These 9 T cell receptor beta chains were sequenced from one sample in a study of blood T cell repertoires in COVID-19. TCRdb's copy holds only in-frame clones and misses some; the assay was immunoSEQ multiplex PCR. Of some 21,000 clones in the sample, approximately 90% are singletons; the top ten hold 18%. Specimen: peripheral blood. These receptors originate from a man between 65 and 85 years old with active COVID-19.

The genes are TRBV11-3 and TRBJ2-1, with TRBD2 as a possible D gene (5 bases). The germline V and J ends were trimmed by 5 bases and 4 bases, with 18 bases remaining between them. This CDR3 spans 16 amino acids. Looked up from germline, CDR1 is SGHNT and CDR2 is YENEEA. The CDR3 loop is CASSTDGVAPYNEQFF. In nucleotides, the CDR3 is TGTGCCAGCAGCACTGACGGGGTTGCACCTTACAATGAGCAGTTCTTC.

V is TRBV11-2 and J is TRBJ2-5; 8 positions agree with TRBD1. Germline lookup yields CDR1 SGHAT and CDR2 FQNNGV. Trimming took 3 bases from V and 5 from J; bases not matched to a gene: 8. The CDR3 spans 15 residues. The CDR3: CASSFSGRGLETQYF. The CDR3 DNA is TGTGCCAGCAGCTTCTCCGGCAGGGGGCTTGAGACCCAGTACTTC.

This chain connects TRBV25-1 to TRBJ1-2; 7 bases align to TRBD1. The CDR3 contains 16 residues. V was pared by 1 base and J by 5 bases, with 10 bases of the junction left unmatched. The germline V gene encodes CDR1 MGHDK and CDR2 SYGVNS. CDR3 region: CASSEWGTGDLYGYTF. CDR3 in DNA: TGTGCCAGCAGTGAATGGGGTACAGGGGATTTATATGGCTACACCTTC.

The chain employs TRBV5-1 and TRBJ1-6, with D possibly being TRBD1 (5 bases). Per germline, CDR1 SGHRS and CDR2 YFSETQ. Trimming shortened V by 0 bases and J by 6 bases, and 10 bases separated the two germline ends. CDR3 size: 15 residues. The CDR3 loop is CASSLGTTGNSPLHF. DNA for the CDR3: TGCGCCAGCAGCTTGGGGACAACTGGTAATTCACCCCTCCACTTT.

CDR3 in amino acids: CASSLGTAYEQYF. DNA for the CDR3: TGTGCCAGCAGTCTAGGGACAGCCTACGAGCAGTACTTC. V gene TRBV6-5 combines with J gene TRBJ2-7, with 7 bases aligning to TRBD1. V lost 5 bases and J lost 2; bases outside the gene matches: 3. Germline loops: CDR1 MNHEY, CDR2 SVGAGI. CDR3 length equals 13 residues.

The chain joins TRBV5-6 to TRBJ1-5; TRBD1 agrees at 7 bases. CDR1 and CDR2 (germline): SGHDT, YYEEEE. J gave up 8 bases and V 4 bases, and 6 bases lay outside the gene matches. The CDR3 is 13 residues long. The CDR3 DNA is TGTGCCAGCAGCACACAGGGGACCAAGCCCCAGCATTTT. Translated, it gives CASSTQGTKPQHF.

This clone was seen once. The CDR3 DNA sequence: TGTGCCAGCAGCGTAGGGCAAGCTAATGAAAAACTGTTTTTT. Translating it yields CASSVGQANEKLFF. The chain is built from TRBV9 and TRBJ1-4; D is undetermined. This CDR3 region has 14 residues. V lost 0 bases to trimming and J lost 3 bases, with 6 bases between them. CDR1 and CDR2 (germline): SGDLS, YYNGEE.

This clone was observed a single time. The CDR3 nucleotides are TGTGCCAGCAGTTCCCTACAGCCCCAGCATTTT. It specifies CASSSLQPQHF. This chain links TRBV28 with TRBJ1-5; D unresolved. The germline V and J ends were trimmed by 4 bases and 7 bases, with 5 bases remaining between them. This CDR3 is built from 11 residues. Germline V gives CDR1 MDHEN, CDR2 SYDVKM.

To note about this clone: The same CDR3 is also encoded by other DNA sequences in this sample. The chain recombines TRBV20-1 with TRBJ2-7; 8 positions match TRBD1. Germline V lookup: CDR1 DFQATT, CDR2 SNEGSKA (reference sequence). V lost 0 bases to trimming and J lost 10 bases; unmatched junction nucleotides: 2. This CDR3 contains 11 residues. The CDR3 nucleotides are TGCAGTGCTAGAGATGGACAGGGACAGTACTTC. Protein sequence: CSARDGQGQYF.